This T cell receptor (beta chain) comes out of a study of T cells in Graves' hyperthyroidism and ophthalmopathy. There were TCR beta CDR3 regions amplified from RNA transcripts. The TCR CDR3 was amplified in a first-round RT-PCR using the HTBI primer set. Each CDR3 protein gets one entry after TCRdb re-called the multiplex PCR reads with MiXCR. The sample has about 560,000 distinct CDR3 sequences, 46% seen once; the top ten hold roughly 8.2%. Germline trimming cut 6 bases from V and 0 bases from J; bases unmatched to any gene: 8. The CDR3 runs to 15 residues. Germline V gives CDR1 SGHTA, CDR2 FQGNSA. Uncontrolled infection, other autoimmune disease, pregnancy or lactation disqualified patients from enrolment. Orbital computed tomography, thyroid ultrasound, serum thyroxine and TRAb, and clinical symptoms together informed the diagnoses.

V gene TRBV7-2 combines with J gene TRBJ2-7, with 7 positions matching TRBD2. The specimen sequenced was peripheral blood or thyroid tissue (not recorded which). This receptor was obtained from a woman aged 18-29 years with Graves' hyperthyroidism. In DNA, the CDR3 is TGTGCCAGCAGTGAGGGCGGGAGTCGCTCCTACGAGCAGTACTTC. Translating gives CASSEGGSRSYEQYF. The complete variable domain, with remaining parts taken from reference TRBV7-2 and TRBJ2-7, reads GAGVSQSPSNKVTEKGKDVELRCDPISGHTALYWYRQSLGQGLEFLIYFQGNSAPDKSGLPSDRFSAERTGGSVSTLTIQRTQQEDSAVYLCASSEGGSRSYEQYFGPGTRLTVT.